This T cell receptor beta chain was identified during a study of graft-versus-host responses after intestinal transplantation. On this clone itself: The antigen is not known.

TCRdb keeps only in-frame clones here, not all; method: immunoSEQ multiplex PCR. Of 20,000 to 30,000 clones listed, more than 75% are singletons. Sequenced material: unstimulated CD4+ T cells sorted from spleen or lymph node cells, taken before intestinal transplant. The sequence was obtained from a human donor who received an intestinal transplant.

The CDR3 protein is CATGKRGSDEQYF. The CDR3 DNA is TGTGCCACCGGGAAGCGGGGGAGCGACGAGCAGTACTTC. The chain combines TRBV7-9 with TRBJ2-7; 8 bases are a match to TRBD2. The junction had 10 bases not matched to a gene; V was cut back by 10 bases and J by 5 bases. Germline V gene data show CDR1 as SEHNR and CDR2 as FQNEAQ (reference sequence). This CDR3 comprises 13 residues.